Sequencing of this TCR beta chain was carried out in a study of blood T cell repertoires in COVID-19. The overall study: Both acute and convalescent COVID-19 samples were obtained from the United States, Italy and Spain. From T cells, B-cell-depleted T cells, or PBMCs came the material, which was cDNA or gDNA.

Original methodology: Estimation of nucleated cell counts relied on the amplification of reference gene primers. Sequencing was performed with immunoSEQ multiplex PCR; in TCRdb, only in-frame clones are kept and a portion is missing. V and J calls and clone size follow that table, whereas D and trimming were derived from the DNA. Of under 300,000 clones listed, about 88% were seen once; the top ten hold 2% to 2.5%. This clone appeared a single time. There are 13 residues in the CDR3. In germline, CDR1 is LGHNA, CDR2 YSLEER. Trimming shortened V by 1 base and J by 6 bases, and 9 bases separated the two germline ends.

The receptor was derived from a woman aged 40 to 55 who had recovered from COVID-19. The sequenced sample consisted of peripheral blood. V gene TRBV4-3 combines with J gene TRBJ1-2; D gene unclear. CDR3 sequence reads: CASSQAGGNGYTF. The CDR3 nucleotides are TGCGCCAGCAGCCAAGCGGGCGGGAATGGCTACACCTTC.